This TCR beta chain was recovered during a study of T cells in Graves' hyperthyroidism and ophthalmopathy. Study observations and caveats: The model anticipated ophthalmopathy a median about six months pre-onset.

Diagnosing involved the use of clinical symptoms, serum thyroxine and TRAb, thyroid ultrasound and orbital computed tomography. Germline V CDR1 and CDR2: DFQATT, SNEGSKA (reference sequence). The CDR3 runs 14 residues. V shed 3 bases, J shed 8 bases, and the junction held 12 bases outside the gene matches. TCR beta CDR3 regions were amplified from RNA. An initial round of RT-PCR targeting the TCR CDR3 relied on the HTBI primer set. TCRdb re-analysed the multiplex PCR reads in MiXCR, keeping a single row per CDR3 protein. The table lists under 350,000 distinct CDR3 sequences, around 20% of them singletons. With regard to this clonotype: What it recognizes is unknown.

J is TRBJ1-2 and V is TRBV20-1; 7 nucleotides agree with TRBD1. This receptor was taken from a woman aged 50 to 60 with Graves' hyperthyroidism. Sequencing was performed on blood. The CDR3 reads CSASSRKGASGYTF. The CDR3 region has the DNA TGCAGTGCTAGTTCCCGCAAGGGGGCTTCGGGCTACACCTTC.